This T cell receptor beta chain was documented in a study of spatial heterogeneity in lung cancer. Study-level results: Higher tumor mutation counts went along with higher counts of expanded intratumoral alpha and beta TCRs.

The time point was: sample taken at primary tumor resection. Sequencing covered unsorted whole RNA taken from tumor, nontumor lung or frozen PBMC. With respect to this clonotype: What it binds is unknown.

Via MiXCR, TCRdb re-called the 5' RACE reads, giving one row per CDR3 protein. The sample comprises 20,000 to 25,000 distinct CDR3 sequences, approximately 10% of which are singletons, and over 7.5% rests with the top ten. This sample comprised lung tumor tissue, obtained at surgery. This TCR came from a male donor with early-stage non-small cell lung cancer.

CDR3 nucleotides: TGTGCCAGCTCACCACCGACTAGTGAGCAGTTCTTC. It encodes CASSPPTSEQFF. V gene TRBV18 combines with J gene TRBJ2-1; the D gene is possibly TRBD2 (6 bases). Trimming left V 0 bases short and J 9 bases short, with 6 bases between. Germline V CDR1 and CDR2: KGHSH, LQKENI. This CDR3 contains 12 residues.